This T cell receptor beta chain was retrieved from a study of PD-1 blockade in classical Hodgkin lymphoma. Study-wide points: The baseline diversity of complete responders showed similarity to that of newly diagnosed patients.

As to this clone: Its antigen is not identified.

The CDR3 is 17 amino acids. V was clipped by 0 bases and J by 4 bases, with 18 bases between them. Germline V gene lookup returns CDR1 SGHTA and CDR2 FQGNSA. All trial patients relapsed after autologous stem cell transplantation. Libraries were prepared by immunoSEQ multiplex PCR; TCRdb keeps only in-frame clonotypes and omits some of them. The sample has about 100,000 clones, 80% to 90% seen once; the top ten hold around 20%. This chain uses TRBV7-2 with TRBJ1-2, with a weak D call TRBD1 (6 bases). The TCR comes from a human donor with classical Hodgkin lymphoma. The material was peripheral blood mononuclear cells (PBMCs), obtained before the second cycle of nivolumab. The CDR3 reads CASSLATTGQLGYGYTF. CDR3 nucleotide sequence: TGTGCCAGCAGCTTAGCCACCACAGGGCAGTTGGGCTATGGCTACACCTTC.